This TCR beta chain appears in the sequencing data of a study of post-analysis software for immune sequencing data. About the study: Several disease courses (relapsing-remitting, secondary progressive and progressive-relapsing) of multiple sclerosis were included.

Libraries were made from TCR beta cDNA, and they carried unique molecular identifiers. T cells numbering about 0.9 to 11 million yielded 500,000 or so cDNA molecules. MiXCR, run by TCRdb on the PCR reads, gives a single entry per CDR3 protein. The sample has roughly 600,000 distinct CDR3 sequences, roughly 46% seen once. The germline gives CDR1 SGHTA, CDR2 FQGNSA. V was cut by 0 bases and J by 0 bases, with 9 bases left in between. CDR3 length: 15 amino acids. Comments on this clonotype: Its target is not known.

Whole-study findings and limits: Compared with controls, patients had more of roughly five TRBV segments, including TRBV5-6, TRBV5-1 and TRBV20-1. The normalized Chao1 diversity of multiple sclerosis patients was significantly lower than that of controls. Under F measure analysis, samples from one preparation batch co-clustered strongly.

Sequencing was done on a sample of blood. The chain has TRBV7-2 and TRBJ2-7; D is unclear. The TCR originated in a girl aged 5 to 17 with multiple sclerosis. DNA for the CDR3: TGTGCCAGCAGCTTAGCCCGCCAGGACTCCTACGAGCAGTACTTC. Protein product: CASSLARQDSYEQYF.